This T cell receptor beta chain comes out of a study of OX40 agonist ivuxolimab in advanced cancers. Study-wide background: Partial responses were achieved by three patients: one hepatocellular carcinoma, two cutaneous melanoma.

General study findings and limits: Clonal expansion in partial responders at 0.1-3.0 mg/kg ranked among the lowest. The antigens recognized by the expanded peripheral T cells, that is their antigen specificity, were not determined.

Using immunoSEQ multiplex PCR, the repertoire was profiled, and TCRdb retains in-frame clones only, with some absent. Of roughly 49,000 clones in the sample, about 86% were seen once. As for this clone: Its cognate antigen is unknown.

This CDR3 has 16 residues. CDR1 and CDR2 (germline): SGHAT, FQNNGV. The V end lost 4 bases, the J end lost 0 bases, and 16 bases lay between the germline ends. Specimen: CD4+ or CD8+ T cells sorted from blood, collected in a trial of the OX40 agonist ivuxolimab. This clonotype was sampled from an adult with an advanced solid tumor such as melanoma, head and neck, liver or kidney cancer. The chain joins TRBV11-2 to TRBJ2-7; weak D call: TRBD2 (5 bases). CDR3 nucleotide sequence: TGTGCCAGCAGCTCCTTATCTAGCACGAGCTCCTACGAGCAGTACTTC. Translation gives CASSSLSSTSSYEQYF.